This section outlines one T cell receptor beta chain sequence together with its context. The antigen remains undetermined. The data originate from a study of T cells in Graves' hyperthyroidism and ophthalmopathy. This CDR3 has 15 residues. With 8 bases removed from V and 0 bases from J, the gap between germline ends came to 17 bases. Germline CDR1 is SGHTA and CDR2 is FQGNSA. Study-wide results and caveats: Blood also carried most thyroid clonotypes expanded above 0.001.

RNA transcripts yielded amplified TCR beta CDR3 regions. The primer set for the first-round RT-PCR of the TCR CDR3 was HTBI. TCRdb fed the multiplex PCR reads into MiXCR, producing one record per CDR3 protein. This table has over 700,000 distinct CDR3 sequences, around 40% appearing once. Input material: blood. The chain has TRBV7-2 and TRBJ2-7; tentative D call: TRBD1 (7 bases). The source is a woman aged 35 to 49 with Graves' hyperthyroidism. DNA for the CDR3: TGTGCCAGCTCACCGGGGGACAGAAGCTCCTACGAGCAGTACTTC. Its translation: CASSPGDRSSYEQYF.